The 27 T cell receptor beta chains below all came from one sample that was sequenced in a study of CD8 T cells in Susac syndrome. The RNA input was roughly 0.45 to 1 ug, and it was reverse transcribed with random hexamers. In TCRdb, the immunoSEQ multiplex PCR reads were re-called with MiXCR into one record per CDR3 protein. The sample consists of about 300,000 distinct CDR3 sequences, 65% to 90% of them appearing once. Sequencing was carried out using CD8+ T cells from PBMCs. The receptor source for this set is a human donor with multiple sclerosis.

The gene calls are TRBV29-1 and TRBJ1-3; weak D call: TRBD1 (5 bases). With 4 bases removed from V and 7 bases from J, the gap between germline ends came to 14 bases. Germline-derived CDR1 and CDR2 are SQVTM and ANQGSEA. The CDR3 length is 13 residues. CDR3 bases: TGCAGCGTTGTGGGACCGCTCGGGAACACCATATATTTT. Its translation is CSVVGPLGNTIYF.

The chain combines TRBV11-2 with TRBJ1-1; 8 nucleotides agree with TRBD1. Germline V gene lookup returns CDR1 SGHAT and CDR2 FQNNGV. The CDR3 runs to 15 residues. J was trimmed by 5 bases and V by 4 bases; bases with no gene match: 9. CDR3 sequence (DNA): TGTGCCAGCAGCTCCCCGGACAGGGTTTGGACTGAAGCTTTCTTT. This gives the protein CASSSPDRVWTEAFF.

The chain has TRBV28 and TRBJ2-2; 9 nucleotides align to TRBD1. CDR1 is MDHEN and CDR2 is SYDVKM in the germline V gene. This CDR3 region has 17 residues. V lost 8 bases and J lost 5; bases outside the gene matches: 15. The CDR3 sequence: CASATGTGHGWTGELFF. As DNA, the CDR3 is TGTGCCAGCGCCACCGGGACAGGGCATGGGTGGACCGGGGAGCTGTTTTTT. The complete variable domain, with remaining parts taken from reference TRBV28 and TRBJ2-2, reads DVKVTQSSRYLVKRTGEKVFLECVQDMDHENMFWYRQDPGLGLRLIYFSYDVKMKEKGDIPEGYSVSREKKERFSLILESASTNQTSMYLCASATGTGHGWTGELFFGEGSRLTVL.

The count of this clonotype is one. The chain joins TRBV28 to TRBJ2-3, with D perhaps TRBD1 (6 bases). The ends were cut back, 5 bases at V and 0 bases at J, with 15 bases in the middle. The CDR3 is made up of 16 amino acids. The germline gives CDR1 MDHEN, CDR2 SYDVKM. CDR3 coding DNA: TGTGCCAGCAGTCAAGACCGGGACACTAGCACAGATACGCAGTATTTT. This codes for CASSQDRDTSTDTQYF.

The chain couples TRBV9 to TRBJ2-3; D is perhaps TRBD2 (5 bases). The germline V and J ends were trimmed by 6 bases and 0 bases, with 8 bases remaining between them. Germline V lookup: CDR1 SGDLS, CDR2 YYNGEE. The CDR3 loop spans 13 amino acids. CDR3 region: CASNGLSTDTQYF. CDR3 coding DNA: TGTGCCAGCAACGGACTCAGCACAGATACGCAGTATTTT.

The gene calls are TRBV6-2 or TRBV6-3 and TRBJ1-1; TRBD1 is a possible D gene (5 bases). Germline CDR1 MNHEY, CDR2 SVGEGT. The CDR3 consists of 19 residues. Trimming left V 5 bases short and J 3 bases short, with 28 bases between. CDR3 coding DNA: TGTGCCAGCAGTCGCCCCCTCGATTGGACGGATACAGGATACACTGAAGCTTTCTTT. This encodes CASSRPLDWTDTGYTEAFF.

The genes are TRBV7-6 and TRBJ2-1; D assignment may be TRBD1 or TRBD2 (5 bases each). The CDR3 sequence is 17 residues long. The V end lost 1 base, the J end lost 5 bases, and 18 bases lay between the germline ends. The germline gives CDR1 SGHVS, CDR2 FNYEAQ. The CDR3 DNA follows: TGTGCCAGCAGCTTAGGAGTAGCCGGGAAGGGGAACAATGAGCAGTTCTTC. As protein: CASSLGVAGKGNNEQFF.

Concerning this clonotype: One end of the junction fails to match germline, which may point to a read error. This chain joins TRBV7-9 and TRBJ2-1; 11 nucleotides align to TRBD1. The CDR3 length is 15 residues. Germline V CDR1 and CDR2: SEHNR, FQNEAQ (reference sequence). This CDR3 reads CARSSGQGGVDEQFF. The CDR3 DNA reads as TGTGCCCGCAGCTCGGGACAGGGGGGTGTAGATGAGCAGTTCTTC.

V usage is TRBV9 and J usage is TRBJ2-5; TRBD2 aligns across 7 bases. The V gene end was trimmed by 0 bases and the J gene end by 3 bases; junction bases not matched to a gene: 8. The CDR3 extends over 16 amino acids. CDR1 and CDR2 from the germline V gene are SGDLS and YYNGEE. CDR3 protein: CASSVGGGIQEETQYF. CDR3 DNA sequence: TGTGCCAGCAGCGTAGGGGGAGGGATCCAGGAAGAGACCCAGTACTTC.

Here the CDR3 DNA reads TGCGCCAGCAGCCAAAGCCGAGTATCGAGCTCTGGAAACACCATATATTTT. Protein: CASSQSRVSSSGNTIYF. J is TRBJ1-3 and V is TRBV4-3; D gene unclear. The CDR3 consists of 17 residues. V was cut by 2 bases and J by 0 bases, with 14 bases left in between. The germline V gene has CDR1 LGHNA and CDR2 YSLEER.

The DNA for the CDR3 is TGCAGTGCTACACCGATCCTAGCGGGAGAGGCAGATACGCAGTATTTT. Protein product: CSATPILAGEADTQYF. The V call is TRBV20-1, the J call TRBJ2-3, with 10 nucleotides matching TRBD2. CDR1 DFQATT and CDR2 SNEGSKA come from the germline V gene (reference sequence). Losses at the gene ends were 4 bases for V and 4 bases for J; bases not matched to a gene: 11. The CDR3 extends over 16 amino acids.

The genes are TRBV6-5 and TRBJ2-7; perhaps TRBD2 as D (5 bases). This CDR3 region has 16 residues. The germline CDR1 and CDR2 sequences are MNHEY and SVGAGI. Trimming removed 6 bases from V and 2 bases from J, with 20 bases in between. The CDR3 nucleotides are TGTGCCAGCAGCCTTACTCCCTCAGCGGAGACCTACGAGCAGTACTTC. Encoded protein: CASSLTPSAETYEQYF.

The chain employs TRBV10-3 and TRBJ2-7; 7 bases fit TRBD1. Trimming at V came to 1 base and at J to 3 bases, leaving 3 bases not matched to a gene. Germline V gene data show CDR1 as ENHRY and CDR2 as SYGVKD. The CDR3 extends over 14 amino acids. The CDR3 is CAISEWDRNYEQYF. The CDR3 region has the DNA TGTGCCATCAGTGAGTGGGACAGAAACTACGAGCAGTACTTC.

This clonotype was observed a single time. The junction and the germline gene differ at one end; a read error may be behind it. The chain joins TRBV6-6 to TRBJ2-3, with D unresolved. Germline V gene data show CDR1 as MNHNY and CDR2 as SVGAGI (reference sequence). The length of the CDR3 is 15 residues. CDR3 DNA: TGTGCCAGCAGTTATCTCCCCCCGTCGGCAGATACGCAGTTTTTT. It specifies CASSYLPPSADTQFF.

The chain recombines TRBV6-1 with TRBJ2-7, with 12 bases aligning to TRBD1. Germline trimming cut 5 bases from V and 1 base from J; bases unmatched to any gene: 9. The CDR3 spans 17 residues. In germline, CDR1 is MNHNS, CDR2 SASEGT. The chain's CDR3 is CASSPPGQGASSYEQYF. For the CDR3, the DNA is TGTGCCAGCAGTCCTCCGGGACAGGGGGCGTCATCCTACGAGCAGTACTTC.

V usage is TRBV28 and J usage is TRBJ2-1; TRBD1 might be the D (6 bases). CDR1 and CDR2 (germline): MDHEN, SYDVKM. Trimming shortened V by 6 bases and J by 6 bases, and 9 bases separated the two germline ends. This CDR3 comprises 12 residues. The DNA of the CDR3 is TGTGCCAGCAGCACAGGGTTCAATGAGCAGTTCTTC. This codes for CASSTGFNEQFF.

This chain joins TRBV7-9 and TRBJ2-1; D gene ambiguous. This CDR3 has 14 residues. Germline CDR1 is SEHNR and CDR2 is FQNEAQ (reference sequence). V shed 6 bases and J shed 8 bases, with 17 bases lying between them. The CDR3 DNA follows: TGTGCCAGCAGTTACCCGATAAGTGTCGATGAGCAGTTCTTC. Protein: CASSYPISVDEQFF.

CDR3 nucleotides: TGTGCCAGCAGCTTAGGGGCCGGATTCTATGGCTACACCTTC. Encoded protein: CASSLGAGFYGYTF. The chain carries TRBV7-9 and TRBJ1-2; no firm D call. V was shortened by 1 base and J by 4 bases, with 10 bases between the two germline ends. Germline V lookup: CDR1 SEHNR, CDR2 FQNEAQ (reference sequence). This CDR3 contains 14 residues. The entire variable domain, with the rest obtained from reference TRBV7-9 and TRBJ1-2, is as follows: DTGVSQNPRHKITKRGQNVTFRCDPISEHNRLYWYRQTLGQGPEFLTYFQNEAQLEKSRLLSDRFSAERPKGSFSTLEIQRTEQGDSAMYLCASSLGAGFYGYTFGSGTRLTVV.

The rearrangement joins TRBV7-9 to TRBJ1-2; D ambiguous. The CDR3 is made up of 12 amino acids. Germline lookup yields CDR1 SEHNR and CDR2 FQNEAQ (reference sequence). Trimming took 3 bases from V and 11 from J, leaving 13 bases between them. As DNA, the CDR3 is TGTGCCAGCAGCTTGGGCAGGAGGTATTACACCTTC. It is translated as CASSLGRRYYTF.

This sequence joins TRBV28 and TRBJ1-5, with a possible D match to TRBD1 (5 bases). Germline V CDR1 and CDR2: MDHEN, SYDVKM. V shed 5 bases and J shed 4 bases, with 15 bases lying between them. CDR3 length: 15 residues. The CDR3 DNA is TGTGCCAGCAGTCCGCGCGGGGCCCAGAATCAGCCCCAGCATTTT. Encoded protein: CASSPRGAQNQPQHF. Filled out from reference TRBV28 and TRBJ1-5, the complete variable domain reads DVKVTQSSRYLVKRTGEKVFLECVQDMDHENMFWYRQDPGLGLRLIYFSYDVKMKEKGDIPEGYSVSREKKERFSLILESASTNQTSMYLCASSPRGAQNQPQHFGDGTRLSIL.

This sequence joins TRBV4-3 and TRBJ2-3; D is possibly TRBD2 (5 bases). Germline V gives CDR1 LGHNA, CDR2 YSLEER. This CDR3 comprises 16 residues. V was pared by 1 base and J by 1 base, with 12 bases between. In DNA, the CDR3 is TGCGCCAGCAGCCAAGCGGACGGGGAACGCACAGATACGCAGTATTTT. As protein: CASSQADGERTDTQYF.

V usage is TRBV5-6 and J usage is TRBJ1-1; weak D call: TRBD1 (5 bases). Trimming stripped 0 bases from V and 5 bases from J, with 14 bases between. The CDR3 has 15 residues. CDR1 is SGHDT, CDR2 YYEEEE, per germline. This chain's CDR3 is CASSLDGGEWTEAFF. CDR3 coding DNA: TGTGCCAGCAGCTTGGATGGGGGAGAATGGACTGAAGCTTTCTTT.

This chain joins TRBV28 and TRBJ2-7, with unresolved D. The CDR3 extends over 15 amino acids. The V gene's germline CDR1 is MDHEN and CDR2 SYDVKM. Trimming took off 2 bases at V and 0 bases at J, with 11 bases between the two ends. CDR3 in DNA: TGTGCCAGCAGTTTAGTTCAGGCCCCCTCCTACGAGCAGTACTTC. It is translated as CASSLVQAPSYEQYF.

The V and J genes are TRBV4-3 and TRBJ1-1; 8 nucleotides match TRBD1. Germline trimming cut 4 bases from V and 3 bases from J; bases unmatched to any gene: 10. This CDR3 is built from 16 residues. Germline loops: CDR1 LGHNA, CDR2 YSLEER. The DNA for the CDR3 is TGCGCCAGCAGCCCAGGACAGGGCATATGGTACACTGAAGCTTTCTTT. Residues: CASSPGQGIWYTEAFF.

The DNA of the CDR3 is TGTGCCAGCTGTGAAGGCTGGGGGTCTGGAAACACCATATATTTT. This sequence encodes CASCEGWGSGNTIYF. V and J are TRBV28 and TRBJ1-3, with a possible D match to TRBD1 (5 bases). V was clipped by 8 bases and J by 1 base, with 15 bases between them. The CDR3 has 15 amino acids. Looked up from germline, CDR1 is MDHEN and CDR2 is SYDVKM.

This sequence joins TRBV7-2 and TRBJ2-7; TRBD1 is a possible D gene (6 bases). CDR1 SGHTA and CDR2 FQGNSA come from the germline V gene. V gave up 5 bases and J gave up 6 bases, with 8 bases separating them. This CDR3 spans 11 amino acids. CDR3 amino acids: CASSEGGEQYF. CDR3 coding DNA: TGTGCCAGCAGCGAAGGGGGCGAGCAGTACTTC.

J is TRBJ1-2 and V is TRBV10-3, with 11 bases aligning to TRBD1. Trimming cost V 11 bases and J 2 bases; bases outside gene matches: 4. The germline V gene has CDR1 ENHRY and CDR2 SYGVKD. This CDR3 region has 13 residues. The CDR3 spells CAAGTGGNYGYTF. The CDR3 DNA reads as TGTGCCGCTGGGACAGGGGGAAACTATGGCTACACCTTC.